This record concerns one T cell receptor beta chain sequence. Reverse transcription used about 0.45 to 1 ug RNA and random hexamers. TCRdb redid the calling of the immunoSEQ multiplex PCR reads with MiXCR, one entry per CDR3 protein. This table holds more than 110,000 distinct CDR3 sequences, approximately 95% found once. This sample was taken from a study of CD8 T cells in Susac syndrome. Trimming removed 5 bases from V and 3 bases from J; junction bases left unmatched: 6. Looked up from germline, CDR1 is LGHDT and CDR2 is YNNKEL (reference sequence). This CDR3 has 15 amino acids. The gene calls are TRBV3-1 and TRBJ2-7, with 11 bases matching TRBD1. The sequenced material came from CD4+ T cells from PBMCs. The TCR comes from a human donor with Susac syndrome. The CDR3 sequence: CASSAGTGGFYEQYF. In nucleotides, the CDR3 is TGTGCCAGCAGCGCAGGGACAGGGGGTTTCTACGAGCAGTACTTC.